These 19 T cell receptor beta chains came from one sample sequenced in a study of blood T cell repertoires in COVID-19. Libraries were prepared by immunoSEQ multiplex PCR; TCRdb keeps only in-frame clonotypes and omits some of them. Altogether 190,000 or so clones are present, around four fifths being singletons, with the ten largest covering 12%. The sequenced material came from PBMCs or T cells enriched from blood (not recorded which). Receptor source: a man aged 35 to 55 who had recovered from COVID-19.

In this sample, this clone is medium-sized. The chain combines TRBV3-1 (or the pseudogene TRBV3-2) with TRBJ2-1; D may be TRBD1 (6 bases). Germline V gene data show CDR1 as LGHDT and CDR2 as YNNKEL (reference sequence). This CDR3 has 15 residues. Trimming removed 0 bases from V and 4 bases from J, with 10 bases in between. CDR3 sequence: CASSQETRGYNEQFF. The DNA of the CDR3 is TGTGCCAGCAGCCAAGAAACTAGGGGGTACAATGAGCAGTTCTTC.

The V call is TRBV4-3, the J call TRBJ2-4; TRBD2 matches at 8 bases. Germline V lookup: CDR1 LGHNA, CDR2 YSLEER. The CDR3 spans 15 residues. The V and J ends lost 4 bases and 7 bases, in that order; junction bases with no gene match: 9. CDR3 bases: TGCGCCAGCAGCCCGTACCTAGCGGGTACGAACATTCAGTACTTC. Protein product: CASSPYLAGTNIQYF.

A word on this clone: The junction shows a germline mismatch at one end, possibly a read error. The CDR3 DNA reads TGTGCCAGCAGCCAAGATAGAATGGGCAAAAAGGACTTC. It specifies CASSQDRMGKKDF. V is TRBV3-1 (or the pseudogene TRBV3-2) and J is TRBJ2-7; no definite D call. Germline V CDR1 and CDR2: LGHDT, YNNKEL (reference sequence). This CDR3 region has 13 residues.

Turning to this clone: Other DNA sequences within the sample encode an identical CDR3. The V gene is TRBV28, the J gene TRBJ1-2; the D gene is possibly TRBD1 (6 bases). The V end was cut by 2 bases, the J end by 2 bases, with 6 bases between. Per germline, CDR1 MDHEN and CDR2 SYDVKM. This CDR3 has 13 residues. In nucleotides, the CDR3 is TGTGCCAGCAGTTTAGGACAGAACTATGGCTACACCTTC. Its translation: CASSLGQNYGYTF.

This rearrangement joins TRBV9 to TRBJ1-6; D is ambiguous. Germline CDR1 SGDLS, CDR2 YYNGEE. This CDR3 spans 14 amino acids. Trimming shortened V by 0 bases and J by 8 bases, and 9 bases separated the two germline ends. Here the CDR3 reads CASSVELGYSPLHF. The DNA for the CDR3 is TGTGCCAGCAGCGTAGAGCTCGGGTATTCACCCCTCCACTTT.

This chain connects TRBV5-6 to TRBJ2-2, with TRBD2 identical over 9 bases. V dropped 0 bases and J dropped 4; count of bases not matched to a gene: 7. The CDR3 loop spans 17 amino acids. CDR1 is SGHDT, CDR2 YYEEEE, per germline. The CDR3, as DNA: TGTGCCAGCAGCTTGGGTAGCGCGGGAGGGCCCACCGGGGAGCTGTTTTTT. Residues: CASSLGSAGGPTGELFF.

This clone was seen just once. This rearrangement joins TRBV7-9 to TRBJ2-7, with TRBD2 identical over 15 bases. Germline lookup yields CDR1 SEHNR and CDR2 FQNEAQ (reference sequence). The CDR3 contains 18 residues. J was trimmed by 5 bases and V by 6 bases; bases with no gene match: 14. The CDR3, as DNA: TGTGCCAGCAGTCGGATAGGGACTAGCGGGGGGCGATGGAACGAGCAGTACGTC. It yields the protein CASSRIGTSGGRWNEQYV.

The chain is built from TRBV4-3 and TRBJ1-2; perhaps TRBD1 as D (6 bases). From germline, CDR1 is LGHNA and CDR2 YSLEER. CDR3 length equals 15 residues. Trimming removed 1 base at V and 10 bases at J, with 19 bases between. CDR3 amino acids: CASSQVGRGYGDYTF. The CDR3 DNA reads TGCGCCAGCAGCCAAGTGGGCAGGGGCTATGGAGACTACACCTTC.

CDR3 amino acids: CASTRMGQDNQPQHF. CDR3 coding DNA: TGTGCCAGCACCCGAATGGGACAGGATAATCAGCCCCAGCATTTT. V gene TRBV2 combines with J gene TRBJ1-5, with 8 bases aligning to TRBD1. Germline assignment: CDR1 SNHLY and CDR2 FYNNEI. V lost 7 bases to trimming and J lost 4 bases; unmatched junction nucleotides: 9. CDR3 length: 15 amino acids.

This chain connects TRBV2 to TRBJ2-3, with TRBD2 matching 7 bases. The CDR3 is 15 amino acids. Germline V gene data show CDR1 as SNHLY and CDR2 as FYNNEI. The trim removed 5 bases at V and 2 bases at J, leaving 7 bases unmatched. CDR3 sequence reads: CASSLLAPTTDTQYF. The CDR3 DNA sequence: TGTGCCAGCAGTTTACTAGCGCCTACCACAGATACGCAGTATTTT.

The chain combines TRBV6-5 with TRBJ1-3; D may be TRBD1 (6 bases). The germline V and J ends were trimmed by 6 bases and 2 bases, with 11 bases remaining between them. CDR3 length: 14 amino acids. Per the germline V gene, CDR1 is MNHEY and CDR2 is SVGAGI. The CDR3 sequence is CASSFRGPGNTIYF. The DNA of the CDR3 is TGTGCCAGCAGCTTCAGGGGTCCTGGAAACACCATATATTTT.

This chain connects TRBV6-5 to TRBJ1-1; weak D call: TRBD1 (5 bases). Germline V gene data show CDR1 as MNHEY and CDR2 as SVGAGI. CDR3 length equals 13 residues. The germline V and J ends were trimmed by 4 bases and 1 base, with 7 bases remaining between them. CDR3 in amino acids: CASSFGGNTEAFF. As DNA, the CDR3 is TGTGCCAGCAGTTTCGGGGGGAACACTGAAGCTTTCTTT.

The CDR3 region has the DNA TGTGCCAGCAGCCCTCGCACCGGGACAGGGGACACTGAAGCTTTCTTT. This gives the protein CASSPRTGTGDTEAFF. This sequence joins TRBV14 and TRBJ1-1; 10 nucleotides agree with TRBD1. The CDR3 is 16 residues long. CDR1 SGHDN and CDR2 FVKESK come from the germline V gene. V dropped 4 bases and J dropped 3; count of bases not matched to a gene: 8. Full variable domain (missing parts from reference TRBV14 and TRBJ1-1): EAGVTQFPSHSVIEKGQTVTLRCDPISGHDNLYWYRRVMGKEIKFLLHFVKESKQDESGMPNNRFLAERTGGTYSTLKVQPAELEDSGVYFCASSPRTGTGDTEAFFGQGTRLTVV.

The chain carries TRBV27 and TRBJ2-1; no definite D call. The V end lost 5 bases, the J end lost 3 bases, and 14 bases lay between the germline ends. CDR3 length equals 15 residues. CDR1 MNHEY and CDR2 SMNVEV come from the germline V gene (reference sequence). The CDR3 DNA sequence: TGTGCCAGCAGTGGCCCGAGGTCGAACTACAATGAGCAGTTCTTC. Protein product: CASSGPRSNYNEQFF.

The chain couples TRBV11-2 to TRBJ1-1, with a possible D match to TRBD1 (6 bases). Between the trimmed V and J ends, which lost 3 bases and 1 base, there was a span of 9 bases. Germline-derived CDR1 and CDR2 are SGHAT and FQNNGV. There are 14 residues in the CDR3. The DNA for the CDR3 is TGTGCCAGCAGCTTCCAGGGGCCGAACACTGAAGCTTTCTTT. Residues: CASSFQGPNTEAFF.

The chain has TRBV29-1 and TRBJ2-3; no clear D. Germline V gives CDR1 SQVTM, CDR2 ANQGSEA. The CDR3 has 12 amino acids. The germline V and J ends were trimmed by 3 bases and 1 base, with 5 bases remaining between them. The CDR3 protein is CSVDLGTDTQYF. CDR3 DNA sequence: TGCAGCGTTGACCTCGGCACAGATACGCAGTATTTT.

This chain uses TRBV10-3 with TRBJ1-5; TRBD1 aligns across 10 bases. This CDR3 is 15 amino acids long. With 0 bases clipped from V and 6 bases from J, the junction kept 2 bases outside the gene matches. Germline V gene lookup returns CDR1 ENHRY and CDR2 SYGVKD. The CDR3 here is CAISESTGGGQPQHF. The CDR3 DNA follows: TGTGCCATCAGTGAGTCGACAGGGGGCGGTCAGCCCCAGCATTTT.

The chain links TRBV28 to TRBJ1-1, with a weak D call TRBD1 (6 bases). The germline V gene encodes CDR1 MDHEN and CDR2 SYDVKM. The V and J ends lost 3 bases and 4 bases respectively, with 15 bases between them. The length of the CDR3 is 15 residues. CDR3 in DNA: TGTGCCAGCAGTTTTGTTGCAGGGGATGCCACTGAAGCTTTCTTT. Translation: CASSFVAGDATEAFF.

The CDR3 protein is CASSLGTSGSRDEQFF. For the CDR3, the DNA is TGTGCCAGCAGCTTAGGTACTAGCGGGAGTCGCGACGAGCAGTTCTTC. This chain connects TRBV7-6 to TRBJ2-1; 11 nucleotides agree with TRBD2. The junction had 9 bases not matched to a gene; V was cut back by 1 base and J by 10 bases. From germline, CDR1 is SGHVS and CDR2 FNYEAQ. This CDR3 is 16 amino acids long.